This TCR beta chain comes out of a study of blood T cell repertoires in COVID-19. Profiling relied on immunoSEQ multiplex PCR, and the TCRdb table lists in-frame clones only, not all of them. The table records approximately 100,000 clones, around 89% of them present only once. Trimming took 5 bases from V and 4 from J; bases not matched to a gene: 7. Germline loops: CDR1 SGHVS, CDR2 FNYEAQ. The length of the CDR3 is 16 residues. What was sequenced was peripheral blood. The receptor comes from a woman of 80 years or more with acute or convalescent COVID-19. V is TRBV7-6 and J is TRBJ2-1; TRBD2 matches 11 bases. CDR3 DNA sequence: TGTGCCAGCAGCCTAGGTGCTAGCGGGGGGTACAATGAGCAGTTCTTC. Its protein is CASSLGASGGYNEQFF.